This TCR beta chain stems from a study of identical twins. General observations from the study: Memory repertoires showed no such pattern, whereas abundant cord blood beta clonotypes carried fewer insertions. Less excess twin sharing appeared in beta out-of-frame sequences.

With 3 bases clipped from V and 6 bases from J, the junction kept 13 bases outside the gene matches. Germline V gives CDR1 LGHDT, CDR2 YNNKEL (reference sequence). This CDR3 has 16 amino acids. Regarding this clonotype: Antigen specificity is unknown.

Unique molecular identifiers were present on the cDNA, which also gained a universal primer site by template switching. TCRdb analysed the 5' RACE reads with MiXCR anew, one entry per CDR3 protein. Of around 370,000 distinct CDR3 sequences in the sample, approximately 9.1% were seen once. The sample was naive T cells sorted from blood. The rearrangement uses TRBV3-1 and TRBJ1-2; 7 bases agree with TRBD1. This TCR was recovered from a woman aged 50 to 65 in good health. The CDR3 DNA is TGTGCCAGCAGCCAGGAAATGTGGCAGGGGGAGAATGGCTACACCTTC. Translated: CASSQEMWQGENGYTF. The full variable domain, in which reference TRBV3-1 and TRBJ1-2 provide the parts outside the CDR3, is DTAVSQTPKYLVTQMGNDKSIKCEQNLGHDTMYWYKQDSKKFLKIMFSYNNKELIINETVPNRFSPKSPDKAHLNLHINSLELGDSAVYFCASSQEMWQGENGYTFGSGTRLTVV.